This T cell receptor (beta chain) was sequenced during a study of T-cell reconstitution after alpha-beta-depleted transplantation in children. This clonotype came up a few times. Germline CDR1 SGHRS, CDR2 YFSETQ. CDR3 length equals 15 residues. With 0 bases clipped from V and 12 bases from J, the junction kept 11 bases outside the gene matches. Unique molecular identifiers were used to barcode this TCRbeta library. MiXCR, run by TCRdb on the PCR reads, gives a single entry per CDR3 protein. In the table there are 250,000 to 300,000 distinct CDR3 sequences, 9.9% of which are singletons. The V call is TRBV5-1, the J call TRBJ2-1; 8 bases are a match to TRBD1. Sequencing was performed on PBMCs from the stem cell graft donor, taken from the stem cell graft. This receptor was obtained from a human donor who donated a stem cell graft to a child with SCID. CDR3 region: CASSLGGTGLSRQFF. The CDR3 coding sequence is TGCGCCAGCAGCTTGGGGGGGACAGGTCTTAGCAGGCAGTTCTTC.